These 13 T cell receptor beta chains share one sample of origin, sequenced in a study of PD-1 blockade in classical Hodgkin lymphoma. The data were produced by immunoSEQ multiplex PCR, yet TCRdb's version contains in-frame clones alone and is incomplete. Of around 16,000 clones listed, 65% to 85% are singletons. All the patients suffered relapse after autologous stem cell transplantation, and brentuximab vedotin exposure differed. The sample was peripheral blood mononuclear cells (PBMCs), taken before the second cycle of nivolumab. These receptors all come from a human donor with classical Hodgkin lymphoma.

V is TRBV12-2 and J is TRBJ2-1. TRBV12-2 is tagged as a pseudogene. This CDR3 region has 16 residues. The CDR3 loop is CVSRPPPGHSFNEQFF. CDR3 sequence (DNA): TGTGTAAGTCGCCCACCTCCGGGGCATTCCTTCAATGAGCAGTTCTTC.

This clone was seen only a few times. The J gene is TRBJ1-2, the V gene TRBV2; D is unclear. The CDR3 consists of 11 residues. Germline CDR1 is SNHLY and CDR2 is FYNNEI. V gave up 7 bases and J gave up 6 bases, with 9 bases separating them. The CDR3 spells CASMLEDGYTF. The CDR3 coding sequence is TGTGCCAGCATGTTAGAAGATGGCTACACCTTC.

This sequence joins TRBV27 and TRBJ2-1; D possibly corresponds to TRBD2 (5 bases). The V and J ends lost 3 bases and 3 bases respectively, with 9 bases between them. From germline, CDR1 is MNHEY and CDR2 SMNVEV (reference sequence). This CDR3 is built from 14 residues. For the CDR3, the DNA is TGTGCCAGCAGTTTCGGAGGAAACTACAATGAGCAGTTCTTC. Protein sequence: CASSFGGNYNEQFF.

The chain combines TRBV5-8 with TRBJ2-1, with 11 positions matching TRBD2. Germline CDR1 SGHTS, CDR2 YDEGEE. The CDR3 loop spans 17 amino acids. V was pared by 7 bases and J by 8 bases, with 17 bases of the junction left unmatched. This CDR3 reads CASDRDLSTSGDYEQFF. CDR3 nucleotides: TGTGCCAGCGACAGGGATCTTTCGACTAGCGGGGACTATGAGCAGTTCTTC.

V usage is TRBV4-1 and J usage is TRBJ1-5, with 7 bases fitting TRBD1. Per germline, CDR1 MGHRA and CDR2 YSYEKL. V dropped 4 bases and J dropped 5; count of bases not matched to a gene: 8. This CDR3 is built from 15 residues. The CDR3 region has the DNA TGCGCCAGCAGCCTACAGACAGGGTTCGATCAGCCCCAGCATTTT. Translation: CASSLQTGFDQPQHF.

The V and J genes are TRBV29-1 and TRBJ1-2; D is perhaps TRBD1 (6 bases). Germline V gene lookup returns CDR1 SQVTM and CDR2 ANQGSEA. V lost 4 bases to trimming and J lost 2 bases, with 8 bases between them. This CDR3 is built from 12 residues. This CDR3 is CSVGGQNYGYTF. Written as DNA, the CDR3 is TGCAGCGTTGGAGGACAGAACTATGGCTACACCTTC.

This clone appeared a single time. The V and J genes are TRBV30 and TRBJ1-5; 7 nucleotides match TRBD1. With V trimmed by 3 bases and J by 0 bases, 20 bases remained unmatched. The CDR3 is made up of 20 amino acids. Germline-derived CDR1 and CDR2 are GTSNPN and SVGIG (reference sequence). CDR3 in DNA: TGTGCCTGGAGATGCCTCCGGGACAGAAAAATTTCTACTAGCAATCAGCCCCAGCATTTT. Translating it yields CAWRCLRDRKISTSNQPQHF.

The chain joins TRBV7-9 to TRBJ2-3; a weak D match, TRBD2 (6 bases). Per germline, CDR1 SEHNR and CDR2 FQNEAQ (reference sequence). Trimming took 5 bases from V and 2 from J, leaving 14 bases between them. This CDR3 region has 15 residues. The CDR3 here is CASSHPGTSTDTQYF. The CDR3 bases are TGTGCCAGCAGCCATCCCGGGACTTCCACAGATACGCAGTATTTT.

This clone was recorded only once. The chain links TRBV6-6 to TRBJ1-2, with 7 bases identical to TRBD1. The V and J ends lost 5 bases and 3 bases, in that order; junction bases with no gene match: 9. Looked up from germline, CDR1 is MNHNY and CDR2 is SVGAGI (reference sequence). This CDR3 contains 15 residues. CDR3 DNA: TGTGCCAGCAGTACCAAAGCAGGGGGTGACTATGGCTACACCTTC. As protein: CASSTKAGGDYGYTF.

This chain's CDR3 is CASSQLAGETQYF. CDR3 nucleotides: TGCGCCAGCAGTCAACTAGCGGGAGAGACCCAGTACTTC. The chain combines TRBV10-2 with TRBJ2-5; 9 nucleotides agree with TRBD2. The CDR3 is 13 residues long. Germline V gene data show CDR1 as WSHSY and CDR2 as SAAADI. The V segment lost 5 bases and the J segment 4 bases; nucleotides outside the gene matches: 2.

This clone was picked up a small number of times. The chain couples TRBV6-4 to TRBJ2-3; 8 bases fit TRBD2. In germline, CDR1 is MRHNA, CDR2 SNTAGT. This CDR3 comprises 15 residues. V trimming: 6 bases; J trimming: 0 bases; junction bases outside the gene matches: 5. The CDR3 here is CASSLTSGSTDTQYF. CDR3 DNA sequence: TGTGCCAGCAGCCTAACTAGCGGAAGCACAGATACGCAGTATTTT.

The chain carries TRBV10-3 and TRBJ2-3, with 8 bases identical to TRBD2. The CDR3 has 17 amino acids. Germline V gene sequence: CDR1 ENHRY, CDR2 SYGVKD. V was pared by 2 bases and J by 4 bases, with 11 bases of the junction left unmatched. CDR3 region: CAISELSGRRGADTQYF. CDR3 bases: TGTGCCATCAGTGAGCTGAGCGGGAGAAGGGGAGCAGATACGCAGTATTTT.

The chain couples TRBV30 to TRBJ1-5; D is uncertain. This CDR3 region has 15 residues. V dropped 2 bases and J dropped 1 base, with 12 bases sitting between them. Germline lookup yields CDR1 GTSNPN and CDR2 SVGIG (reference sequence). This CDR3 is CAWSPTGESNQPQHF. The CDR3 bases are TGTGCCTGGAGTCCAACGGGAGAAAGCAATCAGCCCCAGCATTTT. Drawing the rest from reference TRBV30 and TRBJ1-5, the complete variable domain is SQTIHQWPATLVQPVGSPLSLECTVEGTSNPNLYWYRQAAGRGLQLLFYSVGIGQISSEVPQNLSASRPQDRQFILSSKKLLLSDSGFYLCAWSPTGESNQPQHFGDGTRLSIL.